This T cell receptor beta chain was sequenced during a study of regulatory T cells in long-lasting Graves disease. This clonotype showed up just a few times. Its antigen is undetermined. Notes on the study in general: TRBV28, TRBJ1-2 and TRBJ2-5 were favored in persistent disease.

Time point noted: persistent/refractory GD, antithyroid drugs over 5 years with positive TRAb. TCR sequences were obtained from RNA taken from PBMCs. The CDR3 totals 15 residues. Unmatched junction bases numbered 7, after V lost 5 bases and J lost 0 bases. CDR1 is PRHDT and CDR2 is FYEKMQ in the germline V gene (reference sequence). To make TCR beta libraries, researchers used iRepertoire HTBI primers and Arm-PCR of CDR3 regions. Each CDR3 protein gets one entry after TCRdb re-called the multiplex PCR reads with MiXCR. The sample yields hundreds of thousands of distinct CDR3 sequences, 30% seen once. The rearrangement joins TRBV13 to TRBJ2-7; 7 positions match TRBD1. The specimen comprised peripheral blood mononuclear cells (PBMCs), sampled when the disease was refractory, from a patient treated with antithyroid drugs. The clonotype originates from a female donor with Graves disease. The DNA for the CDR3 is TGTGCCAGCAGCCCTACGACAGGGAGCTCCTACGAGCAGTACTTC. Protein: CASSPTTGSSYEQYF.